The clone carrying this TCR beta chain was seen ten or more times. The antigen is undetermined. Time point described: newly diagnosed GD, antithyroid drugs for less than 3 months. RNA from PBMCs was the source of the TCR library. These data belong to a study of regulatory T cells in long-lasting Graves disease. For the study at large: Antithyroid drug use was under 3 months in newly diagnosed Graves' patients.

Study-level results: It is possible that accuracy was reduced by the small size of the sample. Persistent Graves' patients showed less TCR diversity than newly diagnosed patients showed. No thyroid tissue was studied; the work used peripheral blood only.

V gave up 4 bases and J gave up 6 bases; unmatched junction bases: 5. The CDR3 sequence is 14 residues long. Germline V gene data show CDR1 as LGHDT and CDR2 as YNNKEL (reference sequence). The TCR beta library used iRepertoire HTBI primers with Arm-PCR amplification of CDR3. TCRdb reanalysed the multiplex PCR reads using MiXCR and keeps one entry per CDR3 protein. The table shows roughly 610,000 distinct CDR3 sequences, with less than 20% occurring only once. The same sample was also studied in work on T cells in Graves' hyperthyroidism and ophthalmopathy.

The sequence was collected from a woman aged 30 to 39 with Graves disease. The input for sequencing was peripheral blood mononuclear cells (PBMCs), taken at new diagnosis, from a patient treated with antithyroid drugs. V is TRBV3-1 and J is TRBJ1-5; 8 bases fit TRBD1. CDR3 nucleotide sequence: TGTGCCAGCAGCCTGACAGGGGCGGCTCAGCCCCAGCATTTT. Translation: CASSLTGAAQPQHF.